This T cell receptor (beta chain) appears in the sequencing data of a study of regulatory T cells in long-lasting Graves disease. Study summary: Newly diagnosed Graves' patients had taken antithyroid drugs under 3 months.

Time point reported: newly diagnosed GD, antithyroid drugs for less than 3 months. TCR sequences were obtained from RNA taken from PBMCs. This clonotype came up many times. CDR3 regions were amplified by Arm-PCR using iRepertoire HTBI primers to build TCR beta libraries. Each CDR3 protein gets one entry after TCRdb re-called the multiplex PCR reads with MiXCR. The data hold around 400,000 distinct CDR3 sequences, with about a sixth observed a single time. This CDR3 comprises 14 residues. Germline lookup yields CDR1 DFQATT and CDR2 SNEGSKA (reference sequence). With 1 base clipped from V and 2 bases from J, the junction kept 4 bases outside the gene matches.

The specimen comprised peripheral blood mononuclear cells (PBMCs), sampled at new diagnosis, from a patient treated with antithyroid drugs. V is TRBV20-1 and J is TRBJ2-7; 8 bases line up with TRBD2. The sequence derives from a female donor with Graves disease. The CDR3 bases are TGCAGTGCTAGAGCGGTAGCGGGGACCTACGAGCAGTACTTC. It yields the protein CSARAVAGTYEQYF.